This TCR beta chain was identified in a study of T cell repertoires in cytomegalovirus infection. To note about this clonotype: Its antigen is not known.

One entry per CDR3 protein results from TCRdb running MiXCR on the reads. The sample lists some 180,000 distinct CDR3 sequences; about 18% were seen once. Overall study results and limits: Based on cumulative public TCR beta family frequency, carriers of CMV plus the relevant HLA were identified.

The sequence came from a human donor in good health (CMV status not recorded). Some clones in this sample may be carry-over from other donors' samples. The sample taken for sequencing was CD8+ T cells from PBMCs.

DNA of the CDR3: TGCAGTGCTAGGATTCGACTAGCGGGCAAAGAGACCCAGTACTTC. Translated: CSARIRLAGKETQYF. This sequence joins TRBV20-1 and TRBJ2-5; TRBD2 agrees at 10 bases. CDR1 and CDR2 from the germline V gene are DFQATT and SNEGSKA (reference sequence). The V segment lost 3 bases and the J segment 3 bases; nucleotides outside the gene matches: 7. The CDR3 loop spans 15 amino acids.